This TCR beta chain was recorded in a study of T cell responses to AZD1222 COVID-19 vaccine. Clones were sequenced by immunoSEQ multiplex PCR, and TCRdb holds only the in-frame ones, with some missing. This table holds 120,000 or so clones, around nine tenths found once. CDR1 SGHTA and CDR2 FQGNSA come from the germline V gene. The CDR3 loop spans 12 amino acids. V dropped 5 bases and J dropped 6 bases, with 11 bases sitting between them. For this clone: Its target is unknown.

General study findings and limits: The repertoires were collected only after the peak T cell response. An increase in Spike-specific TCR breadth and depth was observed after two AZD1222 doses. Among the donors, most were white British and more were female, and clonal diversity was possibly underestimated.

The sequence was obtained from an adult in good health. The chain has TRBV7-2 and TRBJ2-7; D not resolved. This specimen was peripheral blood, taken on day 0 of MenACWY control vaccination. CDR3 sequence reads: CASSPGGPEQYF. CDR3 bases: TGTGCCAGCAGCCCGGGTGGTCCCGAGCAGTACTTC. The whole variable domain, filled in from reference TRBV7-2 and TRBJ2-7, reads GAGVSQSPSNKVTEKGKDVELRCDPISGHTALYWYRQSLGQGLEFLIYFQGNSAPDKSGLPSDRFSAERTGGSVSTLTIQRTQQEDSAVYLCASSPGGPEQYFGPGTRLTVT.